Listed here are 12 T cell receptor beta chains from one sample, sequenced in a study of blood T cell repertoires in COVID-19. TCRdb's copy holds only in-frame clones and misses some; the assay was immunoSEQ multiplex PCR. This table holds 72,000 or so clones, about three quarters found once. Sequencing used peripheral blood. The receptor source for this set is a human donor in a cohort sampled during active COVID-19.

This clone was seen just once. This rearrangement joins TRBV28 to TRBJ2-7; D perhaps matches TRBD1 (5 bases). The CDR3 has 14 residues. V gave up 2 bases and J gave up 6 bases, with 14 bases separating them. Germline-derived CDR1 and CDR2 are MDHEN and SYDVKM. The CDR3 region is CASSLRQGVFEQYF. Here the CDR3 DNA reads TGTGCCAGCAGTTTACGGCAGGGCGTATTCGAGCAGTACTTC. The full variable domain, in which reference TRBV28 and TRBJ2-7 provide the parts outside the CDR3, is DVKVTQSSRYLVKRTGEKVFLECVQDMDHENMFWYRQDPGLGLRLIYFSYDVKMKEKGDIPEGYSVSREKKERFSLILESASTNQTSMYLCASSLRQGVFEQYFGPGTRLTVT.

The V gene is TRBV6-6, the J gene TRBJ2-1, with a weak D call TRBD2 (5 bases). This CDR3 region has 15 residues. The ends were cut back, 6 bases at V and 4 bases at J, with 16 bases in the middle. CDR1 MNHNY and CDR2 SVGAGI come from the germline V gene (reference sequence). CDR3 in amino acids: CASSQAELIYNEQFF. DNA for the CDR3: TGTGCCAGCAGCCAAGCGGAGCTGATATACAATGAGCAGTTCTTC.

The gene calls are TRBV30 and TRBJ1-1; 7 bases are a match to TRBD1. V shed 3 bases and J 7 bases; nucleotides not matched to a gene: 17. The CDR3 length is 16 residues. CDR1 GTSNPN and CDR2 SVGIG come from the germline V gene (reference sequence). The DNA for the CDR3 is TGTGCCTGGAGGTACCGTATAAATAAGACAGGGCATGAAGCTTTCTTT. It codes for CAWRYRINKTGHEAFF.

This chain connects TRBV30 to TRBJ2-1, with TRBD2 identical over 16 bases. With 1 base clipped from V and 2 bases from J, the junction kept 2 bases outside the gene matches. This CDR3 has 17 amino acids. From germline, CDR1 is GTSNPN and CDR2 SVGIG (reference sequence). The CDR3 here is CAWSAGTSGRAYNEQFF. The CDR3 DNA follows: TGTGCCTGGAGTGCCGGGACTAGCGGGAGGGCCTACAATGAGCAGTTCTTC.

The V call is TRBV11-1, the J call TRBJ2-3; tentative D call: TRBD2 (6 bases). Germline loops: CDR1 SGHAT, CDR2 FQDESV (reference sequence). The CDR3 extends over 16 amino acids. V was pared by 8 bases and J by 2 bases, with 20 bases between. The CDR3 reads CASVGGTGTHTDTQYF. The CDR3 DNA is TGTGCCAGCGTTGGAGGAACCGGGACTCACACAGATACGCAGTATTTT. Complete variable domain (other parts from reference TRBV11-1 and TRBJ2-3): EAEVAQSPRYKITEKSQAVAFWCDPISGHATLYWYRQILGQGPELLVQFQDESVVDDSQLPKDRFSAERLKGVDSTLKIQPAELGDSAMYLCASVGGTGTHTDTQYFGPGTRLTVL.

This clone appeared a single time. The CDR3 DNA reads as TGTGCCAGCAGCGTAGGATGGGGGGAAAATAATTCACCCCTCCACTTT. It translates to CASSVGWGENNSPLHF. The V gene is TRBV9, the J gene TRBJ1-6; a weak D match, TRBD1 (5 bases). The CDR3 sequence is 16 residues long. Germline CDR1 reads SGDLS; CDR2 reads YYNGEE. Trimming took 0 bases from V and 5 from J, leaving 12 bases between them.

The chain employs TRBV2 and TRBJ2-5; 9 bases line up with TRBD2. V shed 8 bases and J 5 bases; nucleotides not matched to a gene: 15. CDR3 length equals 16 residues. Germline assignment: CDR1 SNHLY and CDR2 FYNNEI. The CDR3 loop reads CASGSGERTSGETQYF. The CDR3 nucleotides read TGTGCCAGCGGATCGGGGGAGCGCACTAGCGGGGAGACCCAGTACTTC.

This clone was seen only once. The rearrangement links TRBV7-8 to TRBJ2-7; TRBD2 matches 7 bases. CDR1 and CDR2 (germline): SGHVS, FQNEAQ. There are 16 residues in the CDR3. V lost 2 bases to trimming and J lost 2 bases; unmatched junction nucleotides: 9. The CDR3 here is CASSLFYVGGTYEQYF. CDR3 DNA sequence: TGTGCCAGCAGCTTATTTTACGTCGGGGGGACCTACGAGCAGTACTTC.

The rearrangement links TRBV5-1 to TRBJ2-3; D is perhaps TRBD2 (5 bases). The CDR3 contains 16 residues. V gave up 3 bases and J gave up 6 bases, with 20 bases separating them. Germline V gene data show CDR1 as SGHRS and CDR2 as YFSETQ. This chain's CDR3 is CASSSGSNARGDTQYF. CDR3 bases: TGCGCCAGCAGCTCGGGCTCGAACGCGCGAGGGGATACGCAGTATTTT.

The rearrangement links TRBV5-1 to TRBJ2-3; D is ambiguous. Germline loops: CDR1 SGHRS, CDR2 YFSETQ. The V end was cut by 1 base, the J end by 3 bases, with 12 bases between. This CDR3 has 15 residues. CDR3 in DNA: TGCGCCAGCAGCTTGTTTGGTGGGCGAACAGATACGCAGTATTTT. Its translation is CASSLFGGRTDTQYF.

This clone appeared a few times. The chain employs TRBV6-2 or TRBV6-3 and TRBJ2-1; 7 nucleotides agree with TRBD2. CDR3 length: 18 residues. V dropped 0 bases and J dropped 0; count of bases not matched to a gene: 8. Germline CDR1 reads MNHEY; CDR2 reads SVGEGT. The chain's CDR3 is CASSYSWTSPSSYNEQFF. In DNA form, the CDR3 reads TGTGCCAGCAGTTACTCATGGACTAGTCCAAGCTCCTACAATGAGCAGTTCTTC.

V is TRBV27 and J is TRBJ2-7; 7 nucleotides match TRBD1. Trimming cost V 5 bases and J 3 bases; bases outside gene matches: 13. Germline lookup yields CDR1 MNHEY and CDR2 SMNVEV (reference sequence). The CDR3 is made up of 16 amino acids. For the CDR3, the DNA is TGTGCCAGCAGTCCCTCAACCGGACAGGTAAACTACGAGCAGTACTTC. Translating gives CASSPSTGQVNYEQYF.